The present T cell receptor (beta chain) was sequenced within a study of T cell repertoires in cytomegalovirus infection. Study at large: From public TCR beta signatures came an indication of both CMV infection and matching HLA type. Study findings and constraints: Summed public TCR beta family frequency identified CMV carriers bearing the relevant HLA. There were HLA-C-restricted CMV-specific TCR beta clonotypes dominating the ex vivo response.

TCRdb recomputed calls from the reads with MiXCR, one row per CDR3 protein. The top ten hold 34% of the sample, which has around 120,000 distinct CDR3 sequences, 20% to 30% seen once. This clonotype was counted only a few times. Its antigen remains unidentified. Germline loops: CDR1 MNHEY, CDR2 SVGEGT. The CDR3 runs 14 residues. V was pared by 8 bases and J by 2 bases, with 4 bases of the junction left unmatched. V is TRBV6-2 or TRBV6-3 and J is TRBJ2-3, with 10 nucleotides matching TRBD2. The sequencing input was PBMCs, sequenced either directly or after in vitro stimulation (not recorded which). This TCR was recovered from a human donor in good health (CMV status not recorded). Some clones in this sample may be carry-over from other donors' samples. CDR3 nucleotides: TGTGCCAGCCGGACTAGCGGACACACAGATACGCAGTATTTT. This encodes CASRTSGHTDTQYF.